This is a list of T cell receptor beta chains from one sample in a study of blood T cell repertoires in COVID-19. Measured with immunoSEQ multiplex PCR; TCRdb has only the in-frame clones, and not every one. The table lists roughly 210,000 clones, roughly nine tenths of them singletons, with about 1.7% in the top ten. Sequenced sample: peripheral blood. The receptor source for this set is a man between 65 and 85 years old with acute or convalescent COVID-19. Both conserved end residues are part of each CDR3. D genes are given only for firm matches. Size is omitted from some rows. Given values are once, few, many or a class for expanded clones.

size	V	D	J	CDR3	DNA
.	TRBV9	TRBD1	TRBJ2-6	CASSVASGQGASGANVLTF	TGTGCCAGCAGCGTAGCCTCGGGACAGGGGGCCTCTGGGGCCAACGTCCTGACTTTC
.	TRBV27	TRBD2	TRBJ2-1	CASSLTGLAGGEQFF	TGTGCCAGCAGCCTAACCGGACTAGCGGGAGGTGAGCAGTTCTTC
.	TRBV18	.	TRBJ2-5	CASSPRVQDQETQYF	TGTGCCAGCTCACCACGGGTTCAGGATCAAGAGACCCAGTACTTC
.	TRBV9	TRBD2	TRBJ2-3	CASSVGDYHTDTQYF	TGTGCCAGCAGCGTAGGGGACTACCACACAGATACGCAGTATTTT
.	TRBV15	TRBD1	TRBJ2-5	CATSIPTGTGQQTQYF	TGTGCCACCAGCATACCAACCGGGACAGGGCAGCAGACCCAGTACTTC
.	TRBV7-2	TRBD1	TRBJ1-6	CASSTRTGVNSPLHF	TGTGCCAGCAGCACGCGGACAGGGGTTAATTCACCCCTCCACTTT
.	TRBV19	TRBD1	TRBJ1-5	CASSTGTGINQPQHF	TGTGCCAGTAGTACCGGGACAGGGATAAATCAGCCCCAGCATTTT
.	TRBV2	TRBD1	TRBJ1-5	CASSSSAGTGNQPQHF	TGTGCCAGCAGTAGCTCGGCTGGGACAGGGAACCAGCCCCAGCATTTT
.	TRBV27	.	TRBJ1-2	CASSLRTPNYGYTF	TGTGCCAGCAGTTTAAGGACACCCAACTATGGCTACACCTTC
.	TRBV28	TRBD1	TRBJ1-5	CASSAGTGDQPQHF	TGTGCCAGCAGTGCCGGGACAGGGGATCAGCCCCAGCATTTT
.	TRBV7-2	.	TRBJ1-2	CASSPEANYGYTF	TGTGCCAGCAGCCCCGAGGCCAACTATGGCTACACCTTC
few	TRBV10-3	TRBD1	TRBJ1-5	CAISESGQGSNQPQHF	TGTGCCATCAGTGAGTCAGGACAGGGGAGCAATCAGCCCCAGCATTTT
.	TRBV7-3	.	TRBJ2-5	CASSLSRTEQETQYF	TGTGCCAGCAGCTTAAGTAGGACAGAACAAGAGACCCAGTACTTC
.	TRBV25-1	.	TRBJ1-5	CASSEGGLGGNQPQHF	TGTGCCAGCAGTGAGGGCGGTTTAGGGGGCAATCAGCCCCAGCATTTT
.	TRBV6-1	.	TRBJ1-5	CASIERGGSNQPQHF	TGTGCCAGCATTGAAAGGGGGGGTAGCAATCAGCCCCAGCATTTT
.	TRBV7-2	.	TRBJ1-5	CASSLAARTGQPQHF	TGTGCCAGCAGCTTAGCTGCAAGGACGGGGCAGCCCCAGCATTTT
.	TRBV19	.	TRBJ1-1	CATRQEPMNTEAFF	TGTGCCACAAGACAGGAGCCTATGAACACTGAAGCTTTCTTT
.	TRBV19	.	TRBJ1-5	CASSIIGQGTQPQHF	TGTGCCAGTAGTATAATCGGGCAGGGTACTCAGCCCCAGCATTTT
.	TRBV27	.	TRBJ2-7	CASSLIRVVTYEQYF	TGTGCCAGCAGCCTAATTCGGGTCGTAACCTACGAGCAGTACTTC
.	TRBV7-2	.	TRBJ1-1	CASSLLPGNTEAFF	TGTGCCAGCAGCTTACTCCCAGGGAACACTGAAGCTTTCTTT
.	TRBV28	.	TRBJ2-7	CASSLRLNYEQYF	TGTGCCAGCAGTTTACGCCTAAATTACGAGCAGTACTTC
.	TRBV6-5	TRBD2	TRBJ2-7	CASSYWGGYEQYF	TGTGCCAGCAGTTACTGGGGGGGCTACGAGCAGTACTTC
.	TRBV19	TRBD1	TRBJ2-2	CASSAGTGNTGELFF	TGTGCCAGTAGTGCAGGGACAGGGAACACCGGGGAGCTGTTTTTT
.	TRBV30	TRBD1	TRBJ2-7	CAGIGQGRYEQYF	TGTGCCGGTATAGGACAGGGAAGGTACGAGCAGTACTTC
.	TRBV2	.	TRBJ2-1	CASSEGQSSYNEQFF	TGTGCCAGCAGTGAAGGACAGTCCTCCTACAATGAGCAGTTCTTC
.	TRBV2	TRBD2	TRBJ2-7	CASSPMTSGSSEQYF	TGTGCCAGCAGCCCAATGACTAGCGGTTCGAGCGAGCAGTACTTC
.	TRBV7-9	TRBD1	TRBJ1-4	CASSLDRGRGEKLFF	TGTGCCAGCAGCTTGGACAGGGGGCGAGGTGAAAAACTGTTTTTT
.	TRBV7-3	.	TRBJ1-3	CASSPSAPGLRTGNTIYF	TGTGCCAGCAGCCCCTCGGCCCCAGGCCTAAGGACTGGAAACACCATATATTTT
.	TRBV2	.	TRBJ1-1	CASSEETLMNTEAFF	TGTGCCAGCAGTGAAGAGACATTAATGAACACTGAAGCTTTCTTT
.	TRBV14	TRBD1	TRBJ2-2	CASSQTGGYTGELFF	TGTGCCAGCAGCCAGACAGGGGGATACACCGGGGAGCTGTTTTTT
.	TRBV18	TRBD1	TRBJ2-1	CASSKLGTGSYNEQFF	TGTGCCAGCTCAAAACTAGGGACAGGTTCCTACAATGAGCAGTTCTTC
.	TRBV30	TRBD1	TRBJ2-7	CAWSEPGTGGHEQYF	TGTGCCTGGAGTGAACCCGGGACAGGGGGCCACGAGCAGTACTTC
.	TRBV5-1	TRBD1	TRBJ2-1	CASSLATYGTGLTYDNYNEQFF	TGCGCCAGCAGCTTGGCAACTTACGGGACAGGCCTTACTTATGATAACTACAATGAGCAGTTCTTC
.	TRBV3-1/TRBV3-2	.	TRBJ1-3	CASSHTDSGNTIYF	TGTGCCAGCAGCCACACAGACTCTGGAAACACCATATATTTT
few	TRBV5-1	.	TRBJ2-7	CASSPSAASSYEQYF	TGCGCCAGCAGCCCGAGCGCAGCTTCCTCCTACGAGCAGTACTTC
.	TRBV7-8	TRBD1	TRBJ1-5	CASSRTGVQPQHF	TGTGCCAGCAGCCGGACAGGGGTCCAGCCCCAGCATTTT
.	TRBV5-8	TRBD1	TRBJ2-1	CASSPRTGRNEQFF	TGTGCCAGCAGCCCCCGGACAGGGCGGAATGAGCAGTTCTTC
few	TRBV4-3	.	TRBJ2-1	CASSRTTGPTYNEQFF	TGCGCCAGCAGCCGCACCACAGGACCCACTTACAATGAGCAGTTCTTC
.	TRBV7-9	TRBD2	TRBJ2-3	CASSLTSGEADTQYF	TGTGCCAGCAGCTTAACTAGCGGGGAAGCAGATACGCAGTATTTT
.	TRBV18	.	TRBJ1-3	CASSPQDSGNTIYF	TGTGCCAGCTCACCTCAGGACTCTGGAAACACCATATATTTT
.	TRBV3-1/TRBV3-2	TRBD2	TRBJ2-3	CASSQASGTSTDTQYF	TGTGCCAGCAGCCAAGCTAGCGGTACTAGCACAGATACGCAGTATTTT
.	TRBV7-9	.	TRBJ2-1	CASRPSSYNEQFF	TGTGCCAGCAGGCCTAGCTCCTACAATGAGCAGTTCTTC